This record looks at one T cell receptor (beta chain) sequence and its context. Its antigen is undetermined. This entry belongs to a study of T cell clonotyping in hematopoietic cell transplantation. Whole-study context: Cytoreduction preceded collection of pretransplant recipient samples.

Only in-frame clones appear in the TCRdb table, and some are missing; sequencing was by immunoSEQ multiplex PCR. The sample has over 9,500 clones; under 95% are singletons. Time point given: recipient sample about 28 days before transplant, after cytoreduction. Study findings and constraints: Pathologically expanded recipient clonotypes increased progressively from day 30 to day 180 as diversity fell. At the given depth, recipient repertoires were over 97% de novo clonotypes. Graft donor and pretransplant recipient Inverse Simpson Index values predicted broader posttransplant TCR diversity.

This specimen was peripheral blood mononuclear cells, taken before stem cell transplant. The source of this sequence is a woman between 40 and 50 years old with acute myeloid leukemia. Some clones in this sample may be carry-over from other donors' samples.

CDR3 DNA sequence: TGTGCCAGCATGGACCTCGGGGGCACTGAAGCTTTCTTT. It specifies CASMDLGGTEAFF. This chain joins TRBV6-5 and TRBJ1-1, with D tentatively TRBD1 (5 bases). V dropped 7 bases and J dropped 4 bases, with 13 bases sitting between them. The CDR3 consists of 13 residues. Germline lookup yields CDR1 MNHEY and CDR2 SVGAGI.